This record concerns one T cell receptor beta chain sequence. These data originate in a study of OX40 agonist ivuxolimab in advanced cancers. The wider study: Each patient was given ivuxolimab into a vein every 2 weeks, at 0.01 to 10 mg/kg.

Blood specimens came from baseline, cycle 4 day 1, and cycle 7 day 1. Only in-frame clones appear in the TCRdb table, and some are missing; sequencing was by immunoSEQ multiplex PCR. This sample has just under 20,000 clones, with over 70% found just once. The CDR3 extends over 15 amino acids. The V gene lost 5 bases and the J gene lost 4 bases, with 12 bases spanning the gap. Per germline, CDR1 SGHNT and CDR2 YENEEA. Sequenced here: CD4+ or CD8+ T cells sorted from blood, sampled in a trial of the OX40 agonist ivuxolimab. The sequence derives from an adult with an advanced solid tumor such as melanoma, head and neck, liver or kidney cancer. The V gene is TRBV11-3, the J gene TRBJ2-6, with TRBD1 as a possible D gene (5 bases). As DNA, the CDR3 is TGTGCCAGCAGCCATACAGGCCCCGGGGCCAACGTCCTGACTTTC. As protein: CASSHTGPGANVLTF.